This section outlines one TCR beta chain sequence together with its context. Antigen unknown. A single record per CDR3 protein comes from TCRdb applying MiXCR to the reads. The data show roughly 760,000 distinct CDR3 sequences, under 40% seen once. The data were obtained in a study of T cell repertoires in cytomegalovirus infection. Study overall: Both a matching HLA type and CMV infection were indicated by public TCR beta signatures.

With 6 bases removed from V and 8 bases from J, the gap between germline ends came to 16 bases. The germline V gene has CDR1 MDHEN and CDR2 SYDVKM. The CDR3 is 13 residues long. Study-wide points: HLA-C-restricted, CMV-specific TCR beta clonotypes were dominant ex vivo.

The chain employs TRBV28 and TRBJ1-1, with D perhaps matching TRBD1 (5 bases). Sequenced material: PBMCs. This clonotype originated in a human donor in good health (CMV status not recorded). Some clones in this sample may be carry-over from other donors' samples. The CDR3 region is CASRSYSGTEAFF. CDR3 nucleotides: TGTGCCAGCAGATCGTATTCAGGGACCGAAGCTTTCTTT.